The 22 T cell receptor beta chains listed next were all sequenced from one sample in a study of Tregs in tolerant kidney transplant recipients. Sequencing was performed with immunoSEQ multiplex PCR; in TCRdb, only in-frame clones are kept and a portion is missing. The sample has approximately 66,000 clones; 70% to 90% are singletons. Sample: Tregs from blood, taken before the transplant. The receptors shown here come from a human donor who received a combined kidney and bone marrow transplant.

This chain uses TRBV2 with TRBJ1-5; D possibly corresponds to TRBD1 (5 bases). This CDR3 comprises 16 residues. In germline, CDR1 is SNHLY, CDR2 FYNNEI. V lost 4 bases and J 0 bases, leaving 13 bases between the germline ends. The CDR3 nucleotides are TGTGCCAGCAGTGCTTTGACAGTAAATAGCAATCAGCCCCAGCATTTT. Amino acids: CASSALTVNSNQPQHF.

V gene TRBV7-6 combines with J gene TRBJ1-5, with 9 bases matching TRBD1. The CDR3 has 15 amino acids. With V trimmed by 5 bases and J by 4 bases, 6 bases remained unmatched. Germline CDR1 reads SGHVS; CDR2 reads FNYEAQ. As DNA, the CDR3 is TGTGCCAGCAGCAAGACAGGGGGGGCAAATCAGCCCCAGCATTTT. Residues: CASSKTGGANQPQHF.

The CDR3 nucleotides are TGTGCCAGCAGTTTAGGGCCGTACCAAGAGACCCAGTACTTC. This encodes CASSLGPYQETQYF. The chain carries TRBV27 and TRBJ2-5; no firm D call. Germline CDR1 reads MNHEY; CDR2 reads SMNVEV (reference sequence). The CDR3 length is 14 residues. Trimming shortened V by 2 bases and J by 0 bases, and 7 bases separated the two germline ends.

The CDR3 here is CASSFGVKSSTDTQYF. CDR3 coding DNA: TGCGCCAGCAGCTTTGGTGTAAAATCTAGCACAGATACGCAGTATTTT. The rearrangement links TRBV5-1 to TRBJ2-3; D ambiguous. Between the trimmed V and J ends, which lost 2 bases and 0 bases, there was a span of 13 bases. The germline gives CDR1 SGHRS, CDR2 YFSETQ. CDR3 length: 16 residues.

J is TRBJ2-2 and V is TRBV28, with 9 nucleotides matching TRBD1. Germline trimming cut 6 bases from V and 1 base from J; bases unmatched to any gene: 6. This CDR3 is 16 amino acids long. The germline CDR1 and CDR2 sequences are MDHEN and SYDVKM. CDR3 residues: CASSQGGQGNTGELFF. The CDR3 DNA reads TGTGCCAGCAGCCAGGGGGGACAGGGGAACACCGGGGAGCTGTTTTTT.

The chain joins TRBV6-1 to TRBJ1-5; TRBD1 agrees at 9 bases. CDR1 and CDR2 (germline): MNHNS, SASEGT. V lost 5 bases and J lost 4; bases outside the gene matches: 3. This CDR3 spans 14 amino acids. The CDR3 loop is CASSIGQGNQPQHF. The DNA for the CDR3 is TGTGCCAGCAGTATTGGACAGGGGAATCAGCCCCAGCATTTT.

This sequence joins TRBV11-3 and TRBJ2-1; unclear D gene. This CDR3 is 13 amino acids long. V lost 4 bases to trimming and J lost 12 bases, with 16 bases between them. Germline CDR1 SGHNT, CDR2 YENEEA. CDR3 loop: CASSSDVYSSQFF. The DNA for the CDR3 is TGTGCCAGCAGCTCCGACGTCTACTCTTCGCAGTTCTTC.

The V call is TRBV10-3, the J call TRBJ2-1; 11 bases align to TRBD2. V lost 10 bases and J lost 3; bases outside the gene matches: 8. Germline V gene sequence: CDR1 ENHRY, CDR2 SYGVKD. CDR3 length: 15 residues. Here the CDR3 DNA reads TGTGCCACCACTGGGACTAGCGGAGTCTACAATGAGCAGTTCTTC. Its translation: CATTGTSGVYNEQFF.

This rearrangement joins TRBV29-1 to TRBJ2-2; 9 nucleotides match TRBD1. Germline CDR1 SQVTM, CDR2 ANQGSEA. CDR3 length: 14 residues. With V trimmed by 4 bases and J by 7 bases, 7 bases remained unmatched. CDR3 coding DNA: TGCAGCGTTGTGTCGGACAGGGGTGACGGGGAGCTGTTTTTT. It translates to CSVVSDRGDGELFF.

The sample holds one count of this clone. This chain connects TRBV18 to TRBJ1-2; no clear D. Germline loops: CDR1 KGHSH, CDR2 LQKENI. The V and J ends lost 3 bases and 3 bases respectively, with 11 bases between them. CDR3 length: 14 residues. The CDR3 sequence: CASSPSGMDYGYTF. Written as DNA, the CDR3 is TGTGCCAGCTCACCTTCCGGGATGGACTATGGCTACACCTTC.

The V and J genes are TRBV19 and TRBJ1-6, with D maybe TRBD1 (5 bases). The CDR3 consists of 20 residues. The V and J ends lost 4 bases and 0 bases respectively, with 22 bases between them. Looked up from germline, CDR1 is LNHDA and CDR2 is SQIVND (reference sequence). CDR3 in DNA: TGTGCCAGTAGTAGGGGGACGGTCGACCTTTTGAGCTCCTATAATTCACCCCTCCACTTT. Its translation: CASSRGTVDLLSSYNSPLHF. The entire variable domain, with the rest obtained from reference TRBV19 and TRBJ1-6, is as follows: DGGITQSPKYLFRKEGQNVTLSCEQNLNHDAMYWYRQDPGQGLRLIYYSQIVNDFQKGDIAEGYSVSREKKESFPLTVTSAQKNPTAFYLCASSRGTVDLLSSYNSPLHFGNGTRLTVT.

This clone was recorded only once. The chain couples TRBV4-2 to TRBJ1-1; D gene uncertain. The CDR3 is 15 residues long. Trimming stripped 2 bases from V and 3 bases from J, with 13 bases between. Germline CDR1 LGHNA, CDR2 YNFKEQ. The CDR3 DNA sequence: TGTGCCAGCAGCCAACCAAGCGGTGAGGACACTGAAGCTTTCTTT. It codes for CASSQPSGEDTEAFF.

A note on this clone: Its ends do not fully match the called genes, so a read error is possible. The rearrangement uses TRBV4-1 and TRBJ2-7; D is possibly TRBD1 (6 bases). CDR1 and CDR2 from the germline V gene are MGHRA and YSYEKL. The CDR3 has 11 residues. CDR3 sequence (DNA): TGCGCCAGCAGCCAAGAAAGGACAGTACGCTTC. Its protein product is CASSQERTVRF.

J is TRBJ2-4 and V is TRBV27; weak D call: TRBD2 (5 bases). Trimming cost V 5 bases and J 9 bases, with 23 bases left between them. The CDR3 spans 16 residues. CDR1 is MNHEY and CDR2 is SMNVEV in the germline V gene (reference sequence). The CDR3 here is CASSRSPSGSASIQYF. CDR3 DNA: TGTGCCAGCAGTCGCTCCCCCAGCGGTTCTGCATCCATTCAGTACTTC.

The rearrangement joins TRBV5-5 to TRBJ2-2, with 14 bases aligning to TRBD2. V shed 5 bases, J shed 4 bases, and the junction held 10 bases outside the gene matches. CDR1 and CDR2 from the germline V gene are SGHKS and YYEKEE (reference sequence). CDR3 size: 18 residues. The CDR3 protein is CASRPPGLAGAGTGELFF. In DNA form, the CDR3 reads TGTGCCAGCAGGCCCCCGGGACTAGCGGGAGCGGGCACCGGGGAGCTGTTTTTT.

The chain recombines TRBV6-6 with TRBJ1-2, with TRBD1 matching over 7 bases. From germline, CDR1 is MNHNY and CDR2 SVGAGI (reference sequence). The CDR3 consists of 15 residues. The ends lost 0 bases at V and 2 bases at J; junction bases unmatched: 3. CDR3 bases: TGTGCCAGCAGTTACTCGCGGGACAGCAACTATGGCTACACCTTC. Its protein product is CASSYSRDSNYGYTF.

V gene TRBV5-1 combines with J gene TRBJ1-1; D possibly corresponds to TRBD1 (5 bases). V was clipped by 4 bases and J by 8 bases, with 9 bases between them. The CDR3 has 11 amino acids. Germline V gene data show CDR1 as SGHRS and CDR2 as YFSETQ. The CDR3 DNA reads as TGCGCCAGCAGCCTGGGGGTGGAAGCTTTCTTT. Residues: CASSLGVEAFF.

This clone was recorded only once. This chain uses TRBV15 with TRBJ1-1, with 7 bases lining up with TRBD1. The V and J ends lost 1 base and 1 base, in that order; junction bases with no gene match: 6. CDR1 is LNHNV, CDR2 YYDKDF, per germline (reference sequence). The CDR3 has 16 residues. In DNA form, the CDR3 reads TGTGCCACCAGCAGAGGCACAGGGGCGAGGAACACTGAAGCTTTCTTT. Translating it yields CATSRGTGARNTEAFF.

The chain recombines TRBV4-1 with TRBJ1-2; perhaps TRBD1 as D (5 bases). The CDR3 spans 14 residues. The germline V and J ends were trimmed by 4 bases and 6 bases, with 15 bases remaining between them. The germline CDR1 and CDR2 sequences are MGHRA and YSYEKL. CDR3 region: CASSREAGGNGYTF. The CDR3 DNA reads as TGCGCCAGCAGCCGGGAGGCGGGGGGGAATGGCTACACCTTC.

J is TRBJ2-1 and V is TRBV10-3, with 7 bases aligning to TRBD1. The CDR3 length is 14 residues. V trimming: 6 bases; J trimming: 7 bases; junction bases outside the gene matches: 9. Germline V CDR1 and CDR2: ENHRY, SYGVKD. CDR3 amino acids: CAISLGQVRNEQFF. The CDR3 nucleotides are TGTGCCATCAGCCTAGGACAGGTCCGTAATGAGCAGTTCTTC.

The CDR3 reads CASSFSGGLGEKLFF. CDR3 sequence (DNA): TGTGCCAGCAGCTTTTCAGGGGGCCTTGGGGAAAAACTGTTTTTT. The chain carries TRBV7-6 and TRBJ1-4; TRBD1 matches 8 bases. CDR3 length: 15 residues. Germline V gene data show CDR1 as SGHVS and CDR2 as FNYEAQ. The junction had 8 bases not matched to a gene; V was cut back by 3 bases and J by 8 bases.

V usage is TRBV6-6 and J usage is TRBJ1-1; TRBD1 might be the D (5 bases). V gave up 5 bases and J gave up 1 base, with 8 bases separating them. Germline V gene sequence: CDR1 MNHNY, CDR2 SVGAGI (reference sequence). The length of the CDR3 is 13 residues. The DNA for the CDR3 is TGTGCCAGCAGTGAGCAGGGGAACACTGAAGCTTTCTTT. It is translated as CASSEQGNTEAFF.